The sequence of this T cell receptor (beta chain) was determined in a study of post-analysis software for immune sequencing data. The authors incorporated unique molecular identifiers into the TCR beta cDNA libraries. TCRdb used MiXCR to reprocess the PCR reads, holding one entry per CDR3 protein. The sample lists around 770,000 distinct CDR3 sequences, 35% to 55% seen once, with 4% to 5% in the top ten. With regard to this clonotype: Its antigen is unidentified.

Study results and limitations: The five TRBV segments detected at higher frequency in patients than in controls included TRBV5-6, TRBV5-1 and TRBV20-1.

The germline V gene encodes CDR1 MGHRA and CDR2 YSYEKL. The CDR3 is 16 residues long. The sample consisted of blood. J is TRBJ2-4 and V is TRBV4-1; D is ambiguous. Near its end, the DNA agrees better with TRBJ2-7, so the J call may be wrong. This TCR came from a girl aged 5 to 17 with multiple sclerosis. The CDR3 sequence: CASSQGRADGRYEQYF. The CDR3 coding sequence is TGCGCCAGCAGCCAAGGCCGGGCGGACGGCCGCTACGAGCAGTACTTC.